The 24 T cell receptor beta chains given below trace back to one sample, sequenced in a study of T cell responses to AZD1222 COVID-19 vaccine. Data came from immunoSEQ multiplex PCR; TCRdb stores just in-frame clones and leaves some out. Here the sample spans around 99,000 clones, approximately 90% being singletons. The starting material was peripheral blood, obtained 28 days after the second AZD1222 dose. All receptors come from an adult who received the AZD1222 COVID-19 vaccine.

The genes are TRBV27 and TRBJ1-6; unclear D gene. The CDR3 loop spans 15 amino acids. The germline V gene encodes CDR1 MNHEY and CDR2 SMNVEV (reference sequence). Trimming took off 5 bases at V and 8 bases at J, with 16 bases between the two ends. CDR3 nucleotides: TGTGCCAGCAGTCCCCGGACCTCTTCGGATTCACCCCTCCACTTT. Translated: CASSPRTSSDSPLHF.

CDR3: CASSSGTATYEQYF. For the CDR3, the DNA is TGCGCCAGCAGCTCTGGGACTGCCACCTACGAGCAGTACTTC. The V and J genes are TRBV5-1 and TRBJ2-7; tentatively, D is TRBD2 (6 bases). Trimming removed 3 bases from V and 2 bases from J, with 12 bases in between. The CDR3 has 14 amino acids. Per germline, CDR1 SGHRS and CDR2 YFSETQ.

The chain has TRBV6-5 and TRBJ1-5, with D perhaps matching TRBD1 (6 bases). The germline CDR1 and CDR2 sequences are MNHEY and SVGAGI. The CDR3 runs 14 residues. V lost 8 bases to trimming and J lost 6 bases, with 17 bases between them. The CDR3 DNA reads as TGTGCCAGCGAGAGAAGACAGGCTGGTCAGCCCCAGCATTTT. Translated, it gives CASERRQAGQPQHF.

The chain has TRBV20-1 and TRBJ2-1, with D perhaps TRBD2 (5 bases). The V and J ends lost 4 bases and 9 bases respectively, with 10 bases between them. The CDR3 has 11 amino acids. The germline V gene has CDR1 DFQATT and CDR2 SNEGSKA (reference sequence). The CDR3 reads CSAILEVEQFF. The CDR3 region has the DNA TGCAGTGCTATACTAGAGGTTGAGCAGTTCTTC.

The chain has TRBV6-5 and TRBJ2-2; D perhaps matches TRBD2 (6 bases). This CDR3 is built from 14 residues. Germline-derived CDR1 and CDR2 are MNHEY and SVGAGI. Trimming pared 2 bases from V and 6 bases from J, leaving 10 bases between. Here the CDR3 reads CASSYKGEAGELFF. As DNA, the CDR3 is TGTGCCAGCAGTTACAAAGGGGAGGCCGGGGAGCTGTTTTTT.

The chain is built from TRBV2 and TRBJ1-3; D is perhaps TRBD1 (5 bases). The CDR3 has 16 residues. Germline CDR1 SNHLY, CDR2 FYNNEI. Trimming shortened V by 3 bases and J by 0 bases, and 12 bases separated the two germline ends. The CDR3 DNA reads as TGTGCCAGCAGTGAGGTGGGGCTAGTCTCTGGAAACACCATATATTTT. Encoded protein: CASSEVGLVSGNTIYF.

The gene calls are TRBV10-3 and TRBJ1-2; D is unclear. V lost 3 bases and J 2 bases, leaving 13 bases between the germline ends. This CDR3 has 15 residues. CDR1 and CDR2 from the germline V gene are ENHRY and SYGVKD. In nucleotides, the CDR3 is TGTGCCATCAGTGAACGGCAGGATTTAAACTATGGCTACACCTTC. Translated, it gives CAISERQDLNYGYTF.

Worth noting for this clone: This CDR3 is also generated by other DNA sequences in the sample. The V call is TRBV7-2, the J call TRBJ2-7; TRBD1 matches 7 bases. Germline lookup yields CDR1 SGHTA and CDR2 FQGNSA. The CDR3 totals 15 residues. J was trimmed by 3 bases and V by 0 bases; bases with no gene match: 5. The CDR3 reads CASSLARGRVYEQYF. The CDR3 region has the DNA TGTGCCAGCAGCTTAGCGAGGGGGCGCGTCTACGAGCAGTACTTC.

V is TRBV28 and J is TRBJ2-2; 12 bases line up with TRBD2. Germline V gene lookup returns CDR1 MDHEN and CDR2 SYDVKM. The CDR3 spans 15 residues. Trimming removed 7 bases from V and 6 bases from J; junction bases left unmatched: 6. The CDR3, as DNA: TGTGCCAGCACCACTCGACTAGCGGGAGCCGGGGAGCTGTTTTTT. Residues: CASTTRLAGAGELFF.

This clone has a handful of counts. Other DNA sequences in this specimen translate into the identical CDR3. The rearrangement links TRBV2 to TRBJ2-4; the match to TRBD1 covers 7 bases. CDR3 length: 15 residues. The germline CDR1 and CDR2 sequences are SNHLY and FYNNEI. Germline trimming cut 3 bases from V and 3 bases from J; bases unmatched to any gene: 5. Here the CDR3 reads CASSEKGAGKNIQYF. The CDR3 bases are TGTGCCAGCAGTGAGAAGGGGGCTGGCAAAAACATTCAGTACTTC.

This chain links TRBV15 with TRBJ1-3, with D possibly TRBD1 on 6 matching bases. CDR1 is LNHNV and CDR2 is YYDKDF in the germline V gene (reference sequence). Trimming stripped 0 bases from V and 4 bases from J, with 10 bases between. The CDR3 spans 15 residues. DNA for the CDR3: TGTGCCACCAGCAGAGATCTGGGGGGCGGAAACACCATATATTTT. This sequence encodes CATSRDLGGGNTIYF.

The genes are TRBV2 and TRBJ1-1, with D possibly matching TRBD1 (6 bases). This CDR3 is 15 amino acids long. With 7 bases removed from V and 5 bases from J, the gap between germline ends came to 20 bases. Germline CDR1 reads SNHLY; CDR2 reads FYNNEI. The DNA for the CDR3 is TGTGCCAGCAAAGTCGGAGTGGGGGGCATGACTGAAGCTTTCTTT. Protein: CASKVGVGGMTEAFF.

This chain connects TRBV27 to TRBJ2-5, with 7 bases lining up with TRBD1. Per the germline V gene, CDR1 is MNHEY and CDR2 is SMNVEV (reference sequence). Germline trimming cut 6 bases from V and 0 bases from J; bases unmatched to any gene: 4. The CDR3 totals 14 residues. CDR3 sequence (DNA): TGTGCCAGCAGGACGACAGGGTACCAAGAGACCCAGTACTTC. Protein product: CASRTTGYQETQYF.

V gene TRBV5-1 combines with J gene TRBJ2-7, with 7 bases that match TRBD2. Germline V gene sequence: CDR1 SGHRS, CDR2 YFSETQ. The CDR3 extends over 15 amino acids. After removal of 0 bases from V and 5 bases from J, the junction contained 8 bases not matched to a gene. CDR3 DNA sequence: TGCGCCAGCAGCTTGGAGGCGGGAGTTTCACACGAGCAGTACTTC. Protein product: CASSLEAGVSHEQYF.

This chain links TRBV9 with TRBJ2-3; the D is unclear. The ends were cut back, 0 bases at V and 4 bases at J, with 6 bases in the middle. The CDR3 runs 13 residues. From germline, CDR1 is SGDLS and CDR2 YYNGEE. CDR3 DNA: TGTGCCAGCAGCGTAGCAGCTCCAGATACGCAGTATTTT. Translation gives CASSVAAPDTQYF.

This chain joins TRBV18 and TRBJ2-1, with no clear D. V dropped 1 base and J dropped 4 bases, with 11 bases sitting between them. The length of the CDR3 is 15 residues. Per germline, CDR1 KGHSH and CDR2 LQKENI. CDR3 nucleotide sequence: TGTGCCAGCTCACCACTAGACGAATCGTACAATGAGCAGTTCTTC. Residues: CASSPLDESYNEQFF.

The gene calls are TRBV5-4 and TRBJ2-5; TRBD2 aligns across 7 bases. V shed 3 bases, J shed 5 bases, and the junction held 7 bases outside the gene matches. Germline V gives CDR1 SGHNT, CDR2 YYREEE (reference sequence). CDR3 length equals 14 residues. CDR3: CASSSTGRLETQYF. DNA for the CDR3: TGTGCCAGCAGCTCTACCGGGAGGTTGGAGACCCAGTACTTC.

This clone occurred once. One junction end does not reproduce the germline sequence, and a read error may be involved. The rearrangement uses TRBV13 and TRBJ1-2, with 10 bases that match TRBD1. Germline V gene data show CDR1 as PRHDT and CDR2 as FYEKMQ (reference sequence). The CDR3 runs 14 residues. In DNA, the CDR3 is TGTGCCAGCAGCGTAGGGACAGGGGAAAATGGCTACACCTTC. Its protein product is CASSVGTGENGYTF.

The CDR3 DNA reads TGTGCCAGCAGATTTGCTGGTCTAATCACCTACGAGCAGTACTTC. It is translated as CASRFAGLITYEQYF. The chain has TRBV5-4 and TRBJ2-7; no clear D. Looked up from germline, CDR1 is SGHNT and CDR2 is YYREEE (reference sequence). The V and J ends lost 5 bases and 2 bases respectively, with 17 bases between them. The CDR3 totals 15 residues. Combining the CDR3 with reference TRBV5-4 and TRBJ2-7 gives the whole variable domain ETGVTQSPTHLIKTRGQQVTLRCSSQSGHNTVSWYQQALGQGPQFIFQYYREEENGRGNFPPRFSGLQFPNYSSELNVNALELDDSALYLCASRFAGLITYEQYFGPGTRLTVT.

Of note for this clone: One junction end disagrees with the germline gene, perhaps due to a read error. This sequence joins TRBV3-1 (or the pseudogene TRBV3-2) and TRBJ2-7, with D maybe TRBD1 (6 bases). The CDR3 has 12 amino acids. Germline CDR1 LGHDT, CDR2 YNNKEL (reference sequence). CDR3 region: CASSQGSGVAWF. The DNA for the CDR3 is TGTGCCAGCAGCCAAGGGTCAGGGGTGGCCTGGTTC.

This clone was detected only once. V usage is TRBV3-1 (or the pseudogene TRBV3-2) and J usage is TRBJ1-2; tentative D call: TRBD1 (5 bases). Trimming took 0 bases from V and 4 from J, leaving 12 bases between them. This CDR3 region has 15 residues. Germline CDR1 LGHDT, CDR2 YNNKEL (reference sequence). The CDR3 bases are TGTGCCAGCAGCCAAGATTTCAGGGTGAGCTATGGCTACACCTTC. Its translation is CASSQDFRVSYGYTF.

The V gene is TRBV6-5, the J gene TRBJ2-7; D is perhaps TRBD1 or TRBD2 (5 bases each). The length of the CDR3 is 14 residues. Per the germline V gene, CDR1 is MNHEY and CDR2 is SVGAGI. V lost 10 bases, J lost 2 bases, and 18 bases lay in between. This CDR3 is CATSIRDGAYEQYF. The CDR3 DNA sequence: TGTGCCACCTCGATCCGGGACGGTGCCTACGAGCAGTACTTC.

The chain has TRBV5-1 and TRBJ1-5; D is undetermined. The germline gives CDR1 SGHRS, CDR2 YFSETQ. V was clipped by 0 bases and J by 0 bases, with 7 bases between them. The CDR3 is 15 residues long. The CDR3 here is CASSLGTDSNQPQHF. CDR3 nucleotide sequence: TGCGCCAGCAGCTTGGGAACAGATAGCAATCAGCCCCAGCATTTT. Full variable domain (outside the CDR3, taken from reference TRBV5-1 and TRBJ1-5): KAGVTQTPRYLIKTRGQQVTLSCSPISGHRSVSWYQQTPGQGLQFLFEYFSETQRNKGNFPGRFSGRQFSNSRSEMNVSTLELGDSALYLCASSLGTDSNQPQHFGDGTRLSIL.

This clone has only a few counts. The genes are TRBV7-2 and TRBJ2-7; D is unclear. The CDR3 is 15 amino acids. Germline-derived CDR1 and CDR2 are SGHTA and FQGNSA. Trimming took off 5 bases at V and 2 bases at J, with 16 bases between the two ends. The CDR3 sequence: CASSPPAAAAYEQYF. CDR3 nucleotide sequence: TGTGCCAGCAGCCCCCCGGCGGCAGCCGCCTACGAGCAGTACTTC.